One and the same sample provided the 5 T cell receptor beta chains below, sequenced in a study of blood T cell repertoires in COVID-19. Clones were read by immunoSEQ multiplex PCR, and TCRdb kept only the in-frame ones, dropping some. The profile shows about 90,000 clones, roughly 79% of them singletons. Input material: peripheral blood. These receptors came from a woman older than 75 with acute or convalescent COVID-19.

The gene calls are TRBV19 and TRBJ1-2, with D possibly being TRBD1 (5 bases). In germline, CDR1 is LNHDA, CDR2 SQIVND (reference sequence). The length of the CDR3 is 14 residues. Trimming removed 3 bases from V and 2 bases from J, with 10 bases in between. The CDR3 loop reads CASSIYSGNYGYTF. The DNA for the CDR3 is TGTGCCAGTAGTATTTACTCAGGGAACTATGGCTACACCTTC.

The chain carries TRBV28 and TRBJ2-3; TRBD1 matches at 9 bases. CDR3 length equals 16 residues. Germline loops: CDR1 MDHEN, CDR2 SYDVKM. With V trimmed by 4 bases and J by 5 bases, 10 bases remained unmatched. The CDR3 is CASSSPGTGRGDTQYF. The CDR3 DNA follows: TGTGCCAGCAGTTCCCCCGGGACAGGGAGGGGAGATACGCAGTATTTT. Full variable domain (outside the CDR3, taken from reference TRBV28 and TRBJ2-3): DVKVTQSSRYLVKRTGEKVFLECVQDMDHENMFWYRQDPGLGLRLIYFSYDVKMKEKGDIPEGYSVSREKKERFSLILESASTNQTSMYLCASSSPGTGRGDTQYFGPGTRLTVL.

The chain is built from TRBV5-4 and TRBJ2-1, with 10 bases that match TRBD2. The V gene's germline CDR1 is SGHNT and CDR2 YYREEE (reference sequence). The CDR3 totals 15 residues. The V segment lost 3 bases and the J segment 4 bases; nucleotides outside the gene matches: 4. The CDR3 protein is CASSSGLAVYNEQFF. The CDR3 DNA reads TGTGCCAGCAGCTCTGGACTAGCGGTGTACAATGAGCAGTTCTTC.

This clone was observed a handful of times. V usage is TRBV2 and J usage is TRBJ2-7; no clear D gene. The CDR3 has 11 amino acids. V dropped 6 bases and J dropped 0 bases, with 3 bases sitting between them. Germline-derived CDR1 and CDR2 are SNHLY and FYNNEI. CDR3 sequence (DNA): TGTGCCAGCAGCCTCTCCTACGAGCAGTACTTC. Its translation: CASSLSYEQYF.

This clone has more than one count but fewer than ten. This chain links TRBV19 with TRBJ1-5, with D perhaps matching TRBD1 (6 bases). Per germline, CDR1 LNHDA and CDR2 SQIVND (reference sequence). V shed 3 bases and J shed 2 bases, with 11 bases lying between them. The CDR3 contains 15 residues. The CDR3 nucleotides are TGTGCCAGTAGTATGGGGGGGCGCGGCAATCAGCCCCAGCATTTT. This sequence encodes CASSMGGRGNQPQHF. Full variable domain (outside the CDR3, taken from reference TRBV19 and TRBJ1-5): DGGITQSPKYLFRKEGQNVTLSCEQNLNHDAMYWYRQDPGQGLRLIYYSQIVNDFQKGDIAEGYSVSREKKESFPLTVTSAQKNPTAFYLCASSMGGRGNQPQHFGDGTRLSIL.